Following are 20 T cell receptor beta chains from one sample sequenced in a study of brain T cells in children with intractable seizures (dated by TCRdb to the early 2020s). Interpreted using the paper, the time point label stands for: blood from clinic visit 5 months post-surgery; TSC patient then seizure free. The protocol used for the library was the immunoSEQ multiplex PCR assay. What TCRdb holds here is the immuneACCESS table cut down to in-frame rearrangements. Part of the clones is not present; checked against another copy, under half of the missing clones reflect an unresolved V gene, and the others are unexplained. The sample table contains about 350,000 clones; only one count was recorded for 93% of them. The ten largest clones represent roughly 6% of the sample. Material: peripheral blood, obtained roughly 5 months after surgery. The receptor source for this set is a boy under two years old with tuberous sclerosis and intractable seizures.

V and J are TRBV5-4 and TRBJ2-2; D unclear. Germline CDR1 reads SGHNT; CDR2 reads YYREEE (reference sequence). CDR3 length: 13 residues. Deletions cut 1 base from V and 1 base from J, with 2 bases between. CDR3 DNA sequence: TGTGCCAGCAGCTTGCAGAACACCGGGGAGCTGTTTTTT. Its translation: CASSLQNTGELFF.

The chain is built from TRBV6-5 and TRBJ1-5; no clear D gene. Per germline, CDR1 MNHEY and CDR2 SVGAGI. With 0 bases removed from V and 4 bases from J, the gap between germline ends came to 10 bases. The CDR3 covers 15 residues. CDR3 sequence: CASSYSIRSNQPQHF. The CDR3 coding sequence is TGTGCCAGCAGTTACTCGATCAGATCTAATCAGCCCCAGCATTTT.

This clone was detected only once. The chain recombines TRBV9 with TRBJ2-1; no firm D call. The length of the CDR3 is 14 residues. Per the germline V gene, CDR1 is SGDLS and CDR2 is YYNGEE. V lost 8 bases and J 2 bases, leaving 14 bases between the germline ends. CDR3 coding DNA: TGTGCCAGTAACGAGGCGGATGCCTACAATGAGCAGTTCTTC. The encoded protein is CASNEADAYNEQFF.

V is TRBV7-9 and J is TRBJ1-1, with D unclear. The length of the CDR3 is 13 residues. Trimming removed 1 base from V and 5 bases from J, with 8 bases in between. Germline values: CDR1 SEHNR, CDR2 FQNEAQ (reference sequence). CDR3 sequence: CASSLERVTEAFF. CDR3 DNA sequence: TGTGCCAGCAGCTTAGAAAGGGTTACTGAAGCTTTCTTT.

This sequence joins TRBV6-5 and TRBJ2-2; the match to TRBD2 covers 11 bases. Per germline, CDR1 MNHEY and CDR2 SVGAGI. V lost 2 bases and J lost 5; bases outside the gene matches: 4. The CDR3 spans 16 residues. CDR3 loop: CASSYRPSGGTGELFF. CDR3 bases: TGTGCCAGCAGTTACAGGCCTAGCGGGGGGACCGGGGAGCTGTTTTTT.

The V gene is TRBV20-1, the J gene TRBJ2-1; a possible D gene is TRBD1 (5 bases). V was cut by 5 bases and J by 14 bases, with 13 bases left in between. Germline V gene lookup returns CDR1 DFQATT and CDR2 SNEGSKA (reference sequence). The CDR3 runs 10 residues. DNA for the CDR3: TGCAGTGCTCAGAAGGGGTTCGAGTTCTTC. Translation: CSAQKGFEFF.

CDR3 region: CASSGPHRGKGATNEKLFF. For the CDR3, the DNA is TGTGCCAGCAGTGGACCCCATCGGGGGAAAGGGGCAACTAATGAAAAACTGTTTTTT. The chain has TRBV2 and TRBJ1-4; a weak D match, TRBD1 (5 bases). This CDR3 is built from 19 residues. Germline values: CDR1 SNHLY, CDR2 FYNNEI. Trimming pared 4 bases from V and 0 bases from J, leaving 21 bases between.

V usage is TRBV7-2 and J usage is TRBJ1-2; D gene ambiguous. The V and J ends lost 7 bases and 4 bases respectively, with 10 bases between them. CDR3 length: 12 residues. Germline V CDR1 and CDR2: SGHTA, FQGNSA. The DNA of the CDR3 is TGTGCCAGCACCCTGGGGAGCTATGGCTACACCTTC. It translates to CASTLGSYGYTF. The full variable domain, in which reference TRBV7-2 and TRBJ1-2 provide the parts outside the CDR3, is GAGVSQSPSNKVTEKGKDVELRCDPISGHTALYWYRQSLGQGLEFLIYFQGNSAPDKSGLPSDRFSAERTGGSVSTLTIQRTQQEDSAVYLCASTLGSYGYTFGSGTRLTVV.

The chain carries TRBV11-2 and TRBJ2-1; perhaps TRBD2 as D (5 bases). Per germline, CDR1 SGHAT and CDR2 FQNNGV. The V end was cut by 1 base, the J end by 8 bases, with 15 bases between. This CDR3 is 15 amino acids long. The DNA for the CDR3 is TGTGCCAGCAGCTTAGGTTCGGGGAACGGGCATGAGCAGTTCTTC. It specifies CASSLGSGNGHEQFF.

The rearrangement joins TRBV29-1 to TRBJ2-1; D gene unclear. V was shortened by 4 bases and J by 7 bases, with 14 bases between the two germline ends. This CDR3 comprises 13 residues. Germline CDR1 SQVTM, CDR2 ANQGSEA. The CDR3: CSVVQLYWNEQFF. For the CDR3, the DNA is TGCAGCGTTGTGCAGTTGTATTGGAATGAGCAGTTCTTC.

This clone was recorded only once. The genes are TRBV5-5 and TRBJ1-1; D is unresolved. This CDR3 has 13 residues. The germline V gene has CDR1 SGHKS and CDR2 YYEKEE (reference sequence). The ends were cut back, 2 bases at V and 5 bases at J, with 10 bases in the middle. The CDR3 nucleotides read TGTGCCAGCAGCTTACCGGCGGGAACTGAAGCTTTCTTT. The encoded protein is CASSLPAGTEAFF.

This chain connects TRBV18 to TRBJ1-6; possibly TRBD1 for D (6 bases). V dropped 2 bases and J dropped 5 bases, with 10 bases sitting between them. The V gene's germline CDR1 is KGHSH and CDR2 LQKENI. This CDR3 has 15 residues. In DNA, the CDR3 is TGTGCCAGCTCACCAAGCAGGGGTAATAATTCACCCCTCCACTTT. Translated: CASSPSRGNNSPLHF.

The CDR3 here is CASSPEPTGREKLFF. The DNA for the CDR3 is TGTGCCAGCAGCCCGGAACCGACAGGGCGTGAAAAACTGTTTTTT. The V and J genes are TRBV5-6 and TRBJ1-4; 7 bases fit TRBD1. J gave up 7 bases and V 4 bases, and 10 bases lay outside the gene matches. This CDR3 comprises 15 residues. CDR1 and CDR2 from the germline V gene are SGHDT and YYEEEE.

The CDR3 here is CASSPDRDQETQYF. Here the CDR3 DNA reads TGTGCCAGCAGCCCTGACAGGGATCAAGAGACCCAGTACTTC. The V and J genes are TRBV7-8 and TRBJ2-5, with 7 bases that match TRBD1. CDR3 length: 14 residues. Germline values: CDR1 SGHVS, CDR2 FQNEAQ. The V gene end was trimmed by 5 bases and the J gene end by 2 bases; junction bases not matched to a gene: 5.

The chain couples TRBV19 to TRBJ2-1, with D hard to call. This CDR3 is 12 amino acids long. CDR1 and CDR2 (germline): LNHDA, SQIVND (reference sequence). The V gene lost 5 bases and the J gene lost 5 bases, with 7 bases spanning the gap. CDR3 sequence reads: CASSRRNNEQFF. CDR3 DNA sequence: TGTGCCAGTAGTCGACGAAACAATGAGCAGTTCTTC.

The CDR3 reads CASSADSEFYGYTF. The CDR3 DNA follows: TGTGCCAGCAGCGCAGATAGTGAGTTCTATGGCTACACCTTC. This rearrangement joins TRBV9 to TRBJ1-2; D gene unclear. The CDR3 totals 14 residues. Germline V CDR1 and CDR2: SGDLS, YYNGEE. The ends were cut back, 3 bases at V and 4 bases at J, with 13 bases in the middle.

The count of this clone is one. The same CDR3 also results from other DNA sequences found in this sample. The chain employs TRBV6-5 and TRBJ2-3, with D maybe TRBD1 (6 bases). Germline CDR1 is MNHEY and CDR2 is SVGAGI. Deletions cut 2 bases from V and 1 base from J, with 7 bases between. CDR3 length: 14 amino acids. CDR3 amino acids: CASSYGGGTDTQYF. CDR3 nucleotides: TGTGCCAGCAGTTACGGGGGCGGCACAGATACGCAGTATTTT.

The chain carries TRBV12-3 or TRBV12-4 and TRBJ2-7; no definite D call. The length of the CDR3 is 13 residues. With 3 bases removed from V and 4 bases from J, the gap between germline ends came to 10 bases. CDR3 sequence: CASSFTLGYEQYF. The CDR3, as DNA: TGTGCCAGCAGTTTTACTCTCGGTTACGAGCAGTACTTC.

This clone has a handful of counts. J is TRBJ2-1 and V is TRBV30; TRBD2 agrees at 7 bases. In germline, CDR1 is GTSNPN, CDR2 SVGIG (reference sequence). There are 13 residues in the CDR3. Trimming at V came to 2 bases and at J to 2 bases, leaving 0 bases not matched to a gene. The CDR3, as DNA: TGTGCCTGGAGTAGCGGGACCTACAATGAGCAGTTCTTC. Translating it yields CAWSSGTYNEQFF.

The chain couples TRBV12-1 to TRBJ2-3; the table assigns TRBD2, which was not confirmed against the DNA. TRBV12-1 is a pseudogene. The CDR3 covers 18 residues. CDR3 region: CASSFINSTSGGPDTQYF. CDR3 bases: TGTGCCAGCAGCTTTATTAACTCGACTAGCGGGGGTCCAGATACGCAGTATTTT.